This T cell receptor (beta chain) was sequenced in a study of chemoradiotherapy in HPV16-positive cancers. Study in general: Candidate HPV-specific T-cell clones and common TCR motifs came from functional assays in a couple of HPV16-positive patients. Notes on the study in general: Candidate HPV-specific clones and E7-related TCR motifs grew in tumor during treatment. For HPV16-positive patients, expanding HPV-responsive T cells associated with longer recurrence-free survival. Only a couple of HPV16-positive patients supplied the functional HPV-specificity definition.

The CDR3 covers 13 residues. The germline V and J ends were trimmed by 5 bases and 1 base, with 3 bases remaining between them. Germline V lookup: CDR1 ENHRY, CDR2 SYGVKD. The protocol was immunoSEQ multiplex PCR, while the TCRdb copy is restricted to in-frame clones and leaves out a portion. The sample lists fewer than 1,400 clones, 75% to 85% occurring once. Turning to this clone: Its target is not known.

This chain links TRBV10-3 with TRBJ2-6; D remains unclear. This receptor was identified in a human donor with HPV-associated anogenital cancer. Source: tumor tissue, taken from a patient who underwent chemoradiotherapy. Here the CDR3 reads CAISPSGANVLTF. CDR3 nucleotide sequence: TGTGCCATCAGTCCTTCTGGGGCCAACGTCCTGACTTTC.